These 26 T cell receptor beta chains originate from one sample sequenced in a study of shared T cell receptors in the human thymus. Assay: immunoSEQ multiplex PCR; the TCRdb copy retains only in-frame clones and omits some. The data contain about 380,000 clones, approximately 95% of them singletons. Sequenced: thymocytes. Every receptor here comes from a human donor.

This chain links TRBV27 with TRBJ1-5, with unresolved D. Germline CDR1 reads MNHEY; CDR2 reads SMNVEV (reference sequence). The ends were cut back, 2 bases at V and 0 bases at J, with 17 bases in the middle. The CDR3 is 18 amino acids. CDR3 region: CASSLSRHKPDSNQPQHF. Here the CDR3 DNA reads TGTGCCAGCAGTTTAAGCAGACATAAACCAGATAGCAATCAGCCCCAGCATTTT.

Written as DNA, the CDR3 is TGTGCCAGTAGTCCGGACAGCACAACTAATGAAAAACTGTTTTTT. Protein sequence: CASSPDSTTNEKLFF. The chain recombines TRBV19 with TRBJ1-4; a possible D gene is TRBD1 (6 bases). V lost 5 bases to trimming and J lost 0 bases, with 10 bases between them. CDR1 is LNHDA, CDR2 SQIVND, per germline (reference sequence). The CDR3 consists of 15 residues.

The V call is TRBV6-6, the J call TRBJ2-1, with D maybe TRBD1 (5 bases). Trimming left V 6 bases short and J 3 bases short, with 12 bases between. This CDR3 contains 14 residues. In germline, CDR1 is MNHNY, CDR2 SVGAGI (reference sequence). The DNA of the CDR3 is TGTGCCAGCAGCAGTCCAGACAGCTACAATGAGCAGTTCTTC. As protein: CASSSPDSYNEQFF.

V gene TRBV2 combines with J gene TRBJ2-3, with 11 bases that match TRBD2. The CDR3 spans 14 residues. Losses at the gene ends were 8 bases for V and 3 bases for J; bases not matched to a gene: 4. The V gene's germline CDR1 is SNHLY and CDR2 FYNNEI. The CDR3 DNA reads as TGTGCCAGCCCGACTAGCGGGAAGACAGATACGCAGTATTTT. Its protein is CASPTSGKTDTQYF.

The CDR3: CASSNRLAKFDEQFF. The CDR3 DNA reads TGTGCCAGCAGCAATAGACTAGCGAAATTCGATGAGCAGTTCTTC. The genes are TRBV21-1 and TRBJ2-1; the table's D call, TRBD2, has no DNA check behind it. TRBV21-1 counts as a pseudogene. The CDR3 sequence is 15 residues long.

This chain's CDR3 is CASSELRGRLYEQYF. The CDR3 coding sequence is TGTGCCAGCAGTGAACTGCGTGGCAGACTATACGAGCAGTACTTC. This chain connects TRBV2 to TRBJ2-7; a weak D match, TRBD2 (5 bases). Germline V gives CDR1 SNHLY, CDR2 FYNNEI. The CDR3 totals 15 residues. V shed 2 bases and J shed 4 bases, with 15 bases lying between them.

This clone has a handful of counts. This chain joins TRBV27 and TRBJ1-1; tentatively, D is TRBD1 (5 bases). Germline assignment: CDR1 MNHEY and CDR2 SMNVEV (reference sequence). V lost 4 bases to trimming and J lost 1 base, with 16 bases between them. The CDR3 spans 16 residues. CDR3 amino acids: CASSSKTGEKNTEAFF. As DNA, the CDR3 is TGTGCCAGCAGTTCTAAAACAGGTGAGAAGAACACTGAAGCTTTCTTT.

This clone turned up a few times. The chain joins TRBV5-4 to TRBJ2-5; 13 bases line up with TRBD2. There are 17 residues in the CDR3. Germline values: CDR1 SGHNT, CDR2 YYREEE (reference sequence). Trimming removed 4 bases from V and 1 base from J; junction bases left unmatched: 7. The CDR3 region is CASSLGLAGRGQETQYF. DNA for the CDR3: TGTGCCAGCAGCCTGGGACTAGCGGGAAGAGGCCAAGAGACCCAGTACTTC.

The V gene is TRBV28, the J gene TRBJ2-7; possibly TRBD1 for D (6 bases). CDR1 is MDHEN and CDR2 is SYDVKM in the germline V gene. This CDR3 is 16 amino acids long. V dropped 1 base and J dropped 0 bases, with 13 bases sitting between them. This chain's CDR3 is CASSLYLGDTSYEQYF. The CDR3 region has the DNA TGTGCCAGCAGTTTATATTTAGGGGACACCTCCTACGAGCAGTACTTC.

J is TRBJ1-2 and V is TRBV7-9; D perhaps matches TRBD1 (6 bases). Looked up from germline, CDR1 is SEHNR and CDR2 is FQNEAQ (reference sequence). The CDR3 loop spans 15 amino acids. V dropped 5 bases and J dropped 7 bases, with 20 bases sitting between them. CDR3 in DNA: TGTGCCAGCAGCCCTCACAGGGCTTGGAATTTTGGCTACACCTTC. This sequence encodes CASSPHRAWNFGYTF. Together with reference TRBV7-9 and TRBJ1-2, the CDR3 gives the full variable domain: DTGVSQNPRHKITKRGQNVTFRCDPISEHNRLYWYRQTLGQGPEFLTYFQNEAQLEKSRLLSDRFSAERPKGSFSTLEIQRTEQGDSAMYLCASSPHRAWNFGYTFGSGTRLTVV.

The count of this clone is one. The chain employs TRBV5-1 and TRBJ2-1; TRBD2 matches at 10 bases. The CDR3 contains 17 residues. V dropped 0 bases and J dropped 4; count of bases not matched to a gene: 7. Germline-derived CDR1 and CDR2 are SGHRS and YFSETQ. The CDR3 protein is CASSLVLAGVSYNEQFF. As DNA, the CDR3 is TGCGCCAGCAGCTTGGTCCTAGCGGGAGTGTCATACAATGAGCAGTTCTTC.

V usage is TRBV6-5 and J usage is TRBJ2-7; D gene unclear. The germline V gene has CDR1 MNHEY and CDR2 SVGAGI. Trimming took 6 bases from V and 6 from J, leaving 9 bases between them. The CDR3 has 11 residues. DNA of the CDR3: TGTGCCAGCAGGTCGGATTCCGAGCAGTACTTC. Translated: CASRSDSEQYF.

This clone has a single count. The CDR3 DNA sequence: TGCAGCGTTGATGGGGCATCGGGAGGCTACACCTTC. Protein product: CSVDGASGGYTF. This chain joins TRBV29-1 and TRBJ1-2; D perhaps matches TRBD1 (5 bases). V was clipped by 3 bases and J by 8 bases, with 13 bases between them. There are 12 residues in the CDR3. The germline gives CDR1 SQVTM, CDR2 ANQGSEA.

The chain employs TRBV7-2 and TRBJ2-5; D gene ambiguous. Trimming shortened V by 5 bases and J by 7 bases, and 17 bases separated the two germline ends. Per the germline V gene, CDR1 is SGHTA and CDR2 is FQGNSA. The CDR3 is 14 residues long. CDR3 residues: CASSQAPAWGTQYF. CDR3 DNA: TGTGCCAGCAGCCAGGCCCCCGCGTGGGGGACCCAGTACTTC.

The rearrangement joins TRBV10-3 to TRBJ1-2; TRBD1 agrees at 7 bases. V lost 3 bases to trimming and J lost 4 bases; unmatched junction nucleotides: 14. The CDR3 is 17 amino acids. Germline V gives CDR1 ENHRY, CDR2 SYGVKD. This CDR3 reads CAISDPTGNKRIYGYTF. The CDR3 bases are TGTGCCATCAGTGACCCGACAGGGAATAAGAGGATCTATGGCTACACCTTC.

V and J are TRBV27 and TRBJ2-2, with 9 bases matching TRBD2. V shed 2 bases and J 5 bases; nucleotides not matched to a gene: 6. Germline CDR1 and CDR2: MNHEY and SMNVEV (reference sequence). The CDR3 length is 16 residues. For the CDR3, the DNA is TGTGCCAGCAGTTTAAAAGGGACTAGCCAGACCGGGGAGCTGTTTTTT. It encodes CASSLKGTSQTGELFF.

The J gene is TRBJ2-1, the V gene TRBV4-2; 7 nucleotides line up with TRBD1. Germline trimming cut 5 bases from V and 7 bases from J; bases unmatched to any gene: 11. The CDR3 loop spans 15 amino acids. Germline V gene data show CDR1 as LGHNA and CDR2 as YNFKEQ. The CDR3 spells CASSARTGTPNEQFF. As DNA, the CDR3 is TGTGCCAGCAGCGCCCGGACAGGAACACCAAATGAGCAGTTCTTC.

The chain has TRBV2 and TRBJ2-3; D gene uncertain. CDR1 and CDR2 from the germline V gene are SNHLY and FYNNEI. This CDR3 spans 17 amino acids. V lost 3 bases, J lost 0 bases, and 16 bases lay in between. In DNA, the CDR3 is TGTGCCAGCAGTGATCTAGTCTCGGCCAATAGCACAGATACGCAGTATTTT. It codes for CASSDLVSANSTDTQYF.

The chain combines TRBV7-2 with TRBJ2-1; no reliable D call. This CDR3 comprises 15 residues. CDR1 and CDR2 (germline): SGHTA, FQGNSA. Trimming cost V 0 bases and J 5 bases, with 11 bases left between them. CDR3 sequence (DNA): TGTGCCAGCAGCTTAGCCGGGCTACCCCACAATGAGCAGTTCTTC. Translating it yields CASSLAGLPHNEQFF.

This clone was observed once. The J gene is TRBJ2-5, the V gene TRBV5-1; the D gene is possibly TRBD1 (5 bases). Between the trimmed V and J ends, which lost 3 bases and 7 bases, there was a span of 16 bases. CDR1 and CDR2 (germline): SGHRS, YFSETQ. The CDR3 has 14 amino acids. Here the CDR3 reads CASSSDTLVGTQYF. CDR3 DNA: TGCGCCAGCAGCTCGGACACCCTAGTTGGGACCCAGTACTTC.

The rearrangement uses TRBV28 and TRBJ2-7; TRBD1 or TRBD2 may be the D gene (6 bases each). Germline V gene lookup returns CDR1 MDHEN and CDR2 SYDVKM. The ends were cut back, 6 bases at V and 6 bases at J, with 18 bases in the middle. The CDR3 covers 14 residues. In nucleotides, the CDR3 is TGTGCCAGCAGAACAAGAATTCGGGGGCGCGAGCAGTACTTC. As protein: CASRTRIRGREQYF.

This chain joins TRBV29-1 and TRBJ1-6, with D possibly being TRBD1 (5 bases). CDR3 length equals 13 residues. Per germline, CDR1 SQVTM and CDR2 ANQGSEA. Between the trimmed V and J ends, which lost 4 bases and 7 bases, there was a span of 11 bases. The CDR3 reads CSVGSGWNSPLHF. In DNA form, the CDR3 reads TGCAGCGTTGGGTCAGGGTGGAATTCACCCCTCCACTTT.

The chain couples TRBV27 to TRBJ2-2; D perhaps matches TRBD2 (5 bases). Between the trimmed V and J ends, which lost 5 bases and 8 bases, there was a span of 6 bases. The germline V gene encodes CDR1 MNHEY and CDR2 SMNVEV (reference sequence). This CDR3 is 11 amino acids long. The CDR3 coding sequence is TGTGCCAGCAGTGAGGGTGGGGAGCTGTTTTTT. Translating gives CASSEGGELFF.

The chain uses TRBV7-8 and TRBJ2-7; 7 bases align to TRBD1. CDR1 is SGHVS, CDR2 FQNEAQ, per germline. Trimming removed 10 bases from V and 2 bases from J; junction bases left unmatched: 8. The CDR3 covers 13 residues. The CDR3 bases are TGTGCCACCTCCCGGCAGGGGGCCTACGAGCAGTACTTC. This sequence encodes CATSRQGAYEQYF.

V usage is TRBV5-6 and J usage is TRBJ2-3; 10 bases are a match to TRBD2. The CDR3 covers 15 residues. The germline CDR1 and CDR2 sequences are SGHDT and YYEEEE. Trimming cost V 2 bases and J 4 bases; bases outside gene matches: 4. The CDR3 is CASSFQREGPDTQYF. CDR3 coding DNA: TGTGCCAGCAGCTTCCAGCGGGAGGGTCCAGATACGCAGTATTTT.

The CDR3 nucleotides read TGCGCCAGCAGTCTTCGACTAGCGAGACCCCAGACTCACAATGAGCAGTTCTTC. Its protein product is CASSLRLARPQTHNEQFF. V gene TRBV10-1 combines with J gene TRBJ2-1, with 8 bases lining up with TRBD2. V shed 5 bases, J shed 5 bases, and the junction held 17 bases outside the gene matches. Germline assignment: CDR1 WNHNN and CDR2 SYGVQD (reference sequence). This CDR3 is 18 amino acids long.